This entry describes one T cell receptor beta chain. Its target is unknown. The sample comes from a study of T cells in Graves' hyperthyroidism and ophthalmopathy. Study as a whole: Before any treatment, at initial diagnosis, peripheral blood was collected. General study findings and limits: A model of 13 V-J pairs discriminated ophthalmopathy from stable hyperthyroidism. Ophthalmopathy was identified by the model a median approximately 6.4 months ahead of onset.

From RNA transcripts, TCR beta CDR3 regions were amplified. When the TCR CDR3 underwent first-round RT-PCR, the HTBI primer set was used. Each CDR3 protein is one row after TCRdb ran MiXCR on the multiplex PCR reads. Of roughly 160,000 distinct CDR3 sequences in the sample, 9.4% were seen once. V lost 4 bases to trimming and J lost 5 bases; unmatched junction nucleotides: 10. This CDR3 region has 16 residues. The germline CDR1 and CDR2 sequences are SGHKS and YYEKEE (reference sequence). The blood specimen was taken at initial hyperthyroidism diagnosis, before any ophthalmopathy symptoms. This sequence originates from a woman under 30 with Graves' hyperthyroidism that later progressed to Graves' ophthalmopathy. V usage is TRBV5-5 and J usage is TRBJ2-7; 12 positions match TRBD1. Material for sequencing was blood. The CDR3 sequence: CASSQVQGQGANEQYF. CDR3 nucleotides: TGTGCCAGCAGCCAAGTTCAGGGACAGGGGGCTAACGAGCAGTACTTC.